The 8 T cell receptor beta chains presented below share a single source sample, sequenced in a study of T cells expressing NK-cell markers (TCRdb year 2020). Libraries were prepared through 5' RACE. The sequencer was an Illumina HiSeq 2000. The reads went through TCRdb reprocessing, and each CDR3 protein sequence gets one entry with no DNA. This sample's table contains about 260,000 distinct CDR3 sequences. The ten largest make up under 0.5% of the sample. The sample was blood T cells: a sorted CD56 or NKG2C T cell subset, CD4+ or CD8+ T cells, or bulk PBMC T cells (not recorded which). Receptors originate from a man between 18 and 35 years old in good health. Donor details come from another sample of the same person, matched by shared clones.

The V call is TRBV6-6, the J call TRBJ1-1. Looked up from germline, CDR1 is MNHNY and CDR2 is SVGAGI (reference sequence). There are 13 residues in the CDR3. The CDR3 protein is CASSTIGNTEAFF.

V gene TRBV28 combines with J gene TRBJ2-7; with no DNA, the TCRdb D assignment of TRBD1 cannot be verified. This CDR3 has 15 residues. Per the germline V gene, CDR1 is MDHEN and CDR2 is SYDVKM. The CDR3 sequence is CASRFSRDRFIEQYF.

This chain uses TRBV7-9 with TRBJ1-5; lacking DNA, the TRBD1 call made by TCRdb goes unchecked. Germline lookup yields CDR1 SEHNR and CDR2 FQNEAQ (reference sequence). This CDR3 is built from 15 residues. This chain's CDR3 is CASSLGRDSNQPQHF.

The chain employs TRBV9 and TRBJ1-1; TCRdb selects TRBD1, and the lack of DNA leaves this call unchecked. There are 15 residues in the CDR3. Germline V gene data show CDR1 as SGDLS and CDR2 as YYNGEE. CDR3 amino acids: CASSATGGLGTEAFF.

J is TRBJ1-6 and V is TRBV6-2 or TRBV6-3. The CDR3 length is 21 residues. Germline values: CDR1 MNHEY, CDR2 SVGEGT. The CDR3 region is CASSYRAGTLLQRGKNSPLHF.

The V and J genes are TRBV9 and TRBJ2-7; absent DNA, TCRdb's TRBD2 call cannot be checked. The germline V gene has CDR1 SGDLS and CDR2 YYNGEE. The CDR3 is 14 residues long. The CDR3 is CASNSAGTSNEQYF.

This chain links TRBV5-1 with TRBJ2-3; with no DNA, the TCRdb D assignment of TRBD1 cannot be verified. The CDR3 sequence is 16 residues long. The germline gives CDR1 SGHRS, CDR2 YFSETQ. CDR3 sequence: CASSLTGLGATDTQYF.

The chain links TRBV15 to TRBJ2-5. This CDR3 region has 15 residues. From germline, CDR1 is LNHNV and CDR2 YYDKDF (reference sequence). This CDR3 is CATSKEPKYQETQYF.